A single sample is the source of the 32 T cell receptor beta chains below, sequenced in a study of T-cell reconstitution after alpha-beta-depleted transplantation in children. Unique molecular identifiers tagged the TCRbeta library. TCRdb recomputed calls from the PCR reads with MiXCR, one row per CDR3 protein. Among about 900,000 distinct CDR3 sequences, about 31% were seen once, and the ten largest hold about 28%. Sequenced here: PBMCs, mostly from graft donor cells, sampled 360 days after TCRalphabeta/CD19-depleted stem cell transplant. The receptors stem from a boy less than two years old who had a stem cell transplant for SCID, so the T cells may come from the graft donor.

CDR3: CASSLPGKGSYEQYF. The CDR3, as DNA: TGTGCCAGCAGCTTGCCAGGAAAAGGCTCCTACGAGCAGTACTTC. This chain connects TRBV5-5 to TRBJ2-7, with no clear D. Germline V CDR1 and CDR2: SGHKS, YYEKEE (reference sequence). The V end was cut by 1 base, the J end by 0 bases, with 11 bases between. The CDR3 is made up of 15 amino acids.

This clonotype has only a few counts. The V gene is TRBV13, the J gene TRBJ2-7; 8 bases line up with TRBD2. This CDR3 region has 17 residues. V lost 0 bases to trimming and J lost 5 bases; unmatched junction nucleotides: 12. Germline V gives CDR1 PRHDT, CDR2 FYEKMQ (reference sequence). The CDR3 DNA follows: TGTGCCAGCAGCTTAGGCGTGTGGGCTAGCGGGTCCGACGAGCAGTACTTC. The encoded protein is CASSLGVWASGSDEQYF.

The V gene is TRBV20-1, the J gene TRBJ2-3; TRBD2 matches 8 bases. The CDR3 sequence is 14 residues long. The germline gives CDR1 DFQATT, CDR2 SNEGSKA (reference sequence). V shed 7 bases and J 2 bases; nucleotides not matched to a gene: 8. In DNA form, the CDR3 reads TGCAGTGTCGTCAAAGCGGGGGACACAGATACGCAGTATTTT. Protein product: CSVVKAGDTDTQYF.

This clonotype has just a few counts. The chain combines TRBV12-3 or TRBV12-4 with TRBJ2-7; tentatively, D is TRBD2 (5 bases). The length of the CDR3 is 16 residues. V was cut by 3 bases and J by 7 bases, with 22 bases left in between. CDR3 DNA sequence: TGTGCCAGCAGTTTGGAGGTGACGGTGGGGTCGCGGGAGCAGTACTTC. Translation: CASSLEVTVGSREQYF.

This clonotype was seen more than once but under ten times. The J gene is TRBJ2-3, the V gene TRBV28; 7 bases fit TRBD2. Per germline, CDR1 MDHEN and CDR2 SYDVKM. The CDR3 is 14 residues long. The J segment lost 4 bases and the V segment lost 7 bases, leaving 8 bases of the junction unmatched. DNA for the CDR3: TGTGCCAGCACCCCTGGGGAGGGGCCAGATACGCAGTATTTT. As protein: CASTPGEGPDTQYF. The variable domain in full, with the rest retrieved from reference TRBV28 and TRBJ2-3, is DVKVTQSSRYLVKRTGEKVFLECVQDMDHENMFWYRQDPGLGLRLIYFSYDVKMKEKGDIPEGYSVSREKKERFSLILESASTNQTSMYLCASTPGEGPDTQYFGPGTRLTVL.

The J gene is TRBJ1-1, the V gene TRBV4-1; no clear D gene. The germline V and J ends were trimmed by 1 base and 1 base, with 16 bases remaining between them. CDR1 is MGHRA, CDR2 YSYEKL, per germline. The CDR3 consists of 17 residues. The CDR3 here is CASSQVMTRVRNTEAFF. In DNA, the CDR3 is TGCGCCAGCAGCCAAGTCATGACCCGGGTGCGGAACACTGAAGCTTTCTTT.

This chain uses TRBV12-5 with TRBJ2-2, with D possibly being TRBD1 (5 bases). The CDR3 is 14 amino acids. Germline V lookup: CDR1 LGHNT, CDR2 FRNRAP. Trimming left V 3 bases short and J 4 bases short, with 9 bases between. CDR3 residues: CASGFGTGTGELFF. The DNA for the CDR3 is TGTGCTAGTGGTTTTGGTACAGGCACCGGGGAGCTGTTTTTT. The full variable domain, rest sourced from reference TRBV12-5 and TRBJ2-2, is DARVTQTPRHKVTEMGQEVTMRCQPILGHNTVFWYRQTMMQGLELLAYFRNRAPLDDSGMPKDRFSAEMPDATLATLKIQPSEPRDSAVYFCASGFGTGTGELFFGEGSRLTVL.

The chain couples TRBV19 to TRBJ2-7; D is uncertain. The V gene lost 5 bases and the J gene lost 5 bases, with 19 bases spanning the gap. Germline CDR1 LNHDA, CDR2 SQIVND (reference sequence). The CDR3 loop spans 15 amino acids. Here the CDR3 reads CASSRTTNLPHEQYF. The CDR3 coding sequence is TGTGCCAGTAGTCGGACCACCAACCTGCCTCACGAGCAGTACTTC. Combining the CDR3 with reference TRBV19 and TRBJ2-7 gives the whole variable domain DGGITQSPKYLFRKEGQNVTLSCEQNLNHDAMYWYRQDPGQGLRLIYYSQIVNDFQKGDIAEGYSVSREKKESFPLTVTSAQKNPTAFYLCASSRTTNLPHEQYFGPGTRLTVT.

In this sample, this clonotype turned up many times. This chain joins TRBV29-1 and TRBJ2-2, with 8 bases fitting TRBD1. Germline lookup yields CDR1 SQVTM and CDR2 ANQGSEA. J lost 4 bases, V lost 4 bases, and 5 bases had no gene match. The CDR3 is 14 amino acids. The CDR3 loop reads CSVGTGRSTGELFF. CDR3 DNA: TGCAGCGTTGGGACAGGGAGAAGCACCGGGGAGCTGTTTTTT.

This clonotype was seen a handful of times. The rearrangement links TRBV25-1 to TRBJ2-3, with TRBD1 as a possible D gene (6 bases). This CDR3 spans 15 amino acids. Germline CDR1 is MGHDK and CDR2 is SYGVNS. Deletions cut 5 bases from V and 2 bases from J, with 14 bases between. The CDR3 is CASSPQGSDTDTQYF. In DNA, the CDR3 is TGTGCCAGCAGTCCCCAGGGGTCTGACACAGATACGCAGTATTTT.

The V gene is TRBV7-9, the J gene TRBJ2-2; a possible D gene is TRBD1 (5 bases). Germline V gene lookup returns CDR1 SEHNR and CDR2 FQNEAQ (reference sequence). This CDR3 region has 16 residues. Between the trimmed V and J ends, which lost 5 bases and 5 bases, there was a span of 18 bases. CDR3 nucleotide sequence: TGTGCCAGCAGCCCCCGCCTGACAGTACCTACCGGGGAGCTGTTTTTT. Translating gives CASSPRLTVPTGELFF. Based on the CDR3 plus reference TRBV7-9 and TRBJ2-2, the full variable domain is DTGVSQNPRHKITKRGQNVTFRCDPISEHNRLYWYRQTLGQGPEFLTYFQNEAQLEKSRLLSDRFSAERPKGSFSTLEIQRTEQGDSAMYLCASSPRLTVPTGELFFGEGSRLTVL.

The rearrangement uses TRBV5-5 and TRBJ2-3; weak D call: TRBD2 (5 bases). In germline, CDR1 is SGHKS, CDR2 YYEKEE (reference sequence). This CDR3 has 14 amino acids. Trimming pared 7 bases from V and 4 bases from J, leaving 16 bases between. DNA of the CDR3: TGTGCCAGCGGACGACTAATAGCCCCAGATACGCAGTATTTT. It encodes CASGRLIAPDTQYF.

Only a few counts were recorded for this clonotype. V and J are TRBV29-1 and TRBJ2-4; D not certain. V was trimmed by 7 bases and J by 14 bases, leaving 18 bases between them. The germline CDR1 and CDR2 sequences are SQVTM and ANQGSEA. The length of the CDR3 is 11 residues. CDR3 sequence (DNA): TGCAGCGCCCTACAAGGTCCAAAGGAGTACTTC. It specifies CSALQGPKEYF.

J is TRBJ2-1 and V is TRBV28; 10 bases are shared with TRBD2. Germline-derived CDR1 and CDR2 are MDHEN and SYDVKM. J was trimmed by 5 bases and V by 7 bases; bases with no gene match: 14. The CDR3 contains 17 residues. This CDR3 is CASTPRGLAGANNEQFF. The CDR3 DNA is TGTGCCAGCACCCCTAGGGGGCTAGCGGGGGCCAACAATGAGCAGTTCTTC.

This clonotype was found many times. V gene TRBV12-3 or TRBV12-4 combines with J gene TRBJ2-7; D gene ambiguous. There are 12 residues in the CDR3. The V end was cut by 3 bases, the J end by 2 bases, with 5 bases between. CDR3 bases: TGTGCCAGCAGTTTCTCACCCTACGAGCAGTACTTC. This encodes CASSFSPYEQYF.

In its sample, this clonotype was seen many times. This chain links TRBV28 with TRBJ2-7; no definite D call. The CDR3 covers 12 residues. Deletions cut 3 bases from V and 6 bases from J, with 9 bases between. Germline V gives CDR1 MDHEN, CDR2 SYDVKM. CDR3 nucleotides: TGTGCCAGCAGTTTTTGGGTGAGCGAGCAGTACTTC. It specifies CASSFWVSEQYF.

As to this clonotype: One junction end disagrees with the germline gene, perhaps due to a read error. The chain uses TRBV4-2 and TRBJ2-1; D is perhaps TRBD1 or TRBD2 (5 bases each). Germline V gives CDR1 LGHNA, CDR2 YNFKEQ. This CDR3 contains 14 residues. The CDR3 DNA reads TGTGCCAGCAGCCAAGATGGGGACGACCCCCGAGGGATCTTC. Amino acids: CASSQDGDDPRGIF.

The sample holds a few counts of this clonotype. The V gene is TRBV5-1, the J gene TRBJ2-1; D is perhaps TRBD2 (5 bases). V was shortened by 2 bases and J by 6 bases, with 12 bases between the two germline ends. The germline CDR1 and CDR2 sequences are SGHRS and YFSETQ. CDR3 length: 14 amino acids. CDR3 sequence: CASSFPQDSNEQFF. CDR3 bases: TGCGCCAGCAGCTTTCCCCAGGACTCCAATGAGCAGTTCTTC.

The V and J genes are TRBV5-1 and TRBJ2-3; D gene unclear. In germline, CDR1 is SGHRS, CDR2 YFSETQ. The CDR3 spans 13 residues. The germline V and J ends were trimmed by 1 base and 4 bases, with 7 bases remaining between them. For the CDR3, the DNA is TGCGCCAGCAGCTTGCAAACGCCAGATACGCAGTATTTT. Its translation: CASSLQTPDTQYF.

The CDR3 sequence is CASSPTGPLETQYF. The CDR3 bases are TGTGCCAGCAGCCCGACCGGACCACTAGAGACCCAGTACTTC. V gene TRBV7-9 combines with J gene TRBJ2-5; D ambiguous. This CDR3 spans 14 amino acids. Germline V CDR1 and CDR2: SEHNR, FQNEAQ (reference sequence). V gave up 5 bases and J gave up 4 bases, with 14 bases separating them. The variable domain in full, completed from reference TRBV7-9 and TRBJ2-5, reads DTGVSQNPRHKITKRGQNVTFRCDPISEHNRLYWYRQTLGQGPEFLTYFQNEAQLEKSRLLSDRFSAERPKGSFSTLEIQRTEQGDSAMYLCASSPTGPLETQYFGPGTRLLVL.

The V gene is TRBV7-6, the J gene TRBJ2-1; D may be TRBD2 (5 bases). V was pared by 5 bases and J by 9 bases, with 11 bases between. CDR1 SGHVS and CDR2 FNYEAQ come from the germline V gene. CDR3 length: 12 amino acids. The chain's CDR3 is CASSRGWSEQFF. CDR3 coding DNA: TGTGCCAGCAGCCGGGGTTGGTCTGAGCAGTTCTTC.

This clonotype was picked up a small number of times. The CDR3: CASSLTGGDKNIQYF. CDR3 bases: TGTGCCAGCAGTTTAACGGGGGGCGACAAAAACATTCAGTACTTC. The chain combines TRBV12-3 or TRBV12-4 with TRBJ2-4; D may be TRBD2 (7 bases). Trimming left V 2 bases short and J 3 bases short, with 11 bases between. The CDR3 has 15 amino acids.

This clonotype has a count of ten or more. This sequence joins TRBV29-1 and TRBJ2-2; no definite D call. The CDR3 consists of 13 residues. Germline V gene sequence: CDR1 SQVTM, CDR2 ANQGSEA. With 4 bases removed from V and 4 bases from J, the gap between germline ends came to 10 bases. CDR3 in DNA: TGCAGCGTTGTCCCTATCCGCACCGGGGAGCTGTTTTTT. Protein: CSVVPIRTGELFF.

The gene calls are TRBV20-1 and TRBJ2-7; either TRBD1 or TRBD2 may supply D (6 bases each). Trimming took 5 bases from V and 4 from J, leaving 18 bases between them. Germline values: CDR1 DFQATT, CDR2 SNEGSKA (reference sequence). This CDR3 contains 14 residues. This CDR3 is CSAAGGTSKYEQYF. DNA of the CDR3: TGCAGTGCTGCCGGGGGCACTTCGAAGTACGAGCAGTACTTC.

The chain uses TRBV5-1 and TRBJ2-3; D remains unclear. There are 15 residues in the CDR3. The germline V gene encodes CDR1 SGHRS and CDR2 YFSETQ. Trimming took 7 bases from V and 2 from J, leaving 17 bases between them. Here the CDR3 reads CASAIWAGFTDTQYF. The CDR3 nucleotides are TGCGCCAGCGCCATCTGGGCCGGGTTCACAGATACGCAGTATTTT.

This chain joins TRBV5-1 and TRBJ2-1; D uncertain. CDR1 is SGHRS, CDR2 YFSETQ, per germline. V was pared by 0 bases and J by 0 bases, with 10 bases between. The CDR3 length is 16 residues. The CDR3 nucleotides read TGCGCCAGCAGCTTGGGCGTTATTAGCTCCTACAATGAGCAGTTCTTC. It codes for CASSLGVISSYNEQFF.

This clonotype was observed a handful of times. This chain joins TRBV3-1 and TRBJ2-7; D not resolved. The CDR3 is 13 residues long. V was pared by 2 bases and J by 7 bases, with 12 bases between. Germline V CDR1 and CDR2: LGHDT, YNNKEL (reference sequence). CDR3 DNA sequence: TGTGCCAGCAGCCAACCCCCAGGACGGGAGCAGTACTTC. As protein: CASSQPPGREQYF.

The CDR3 DNA follows: TGCAGTGCTAGTCCGGGACTAGCGGACAATGAGCAGTTCTTC. Protein: CSASPGLADNEQFF. J is TRBJ2-1 and V is TRBV20-1; the match to TRBD2 covers 11 bases. Germline V gene lookup returns CDR1 DFQATT and CDR2 SNEGSKA (reference sequence). The CDR3 extends over 14 amino acids. The V gene end was trimmed by 3 bases and the J gene end by 5 bases; junction bases not matched to a gene: 3.

This clonotype was detected a few times. The V call is TRBV20-1, the J call TRBJ1-5; D is unresolved. The germline V and J ends were trimmed by 1 base and 4 bases, with 8 bases remaining between them. The V gene's germline CDR1 is DFQATT and CDR2 SNEGSKA (reference sequence). This CDR3 has 13 residues. CDR3 loop: CSARGLGNQPQHF. The CDR3 nucleotides read TGCAGTGCTAGAGGTCTCGGGAATCAGCCCCAGCATTTT.

This clonotype came up a few times. This sequence joins TRBV12-3 or TRBV12-4 and TRBJ1-4; a weak D match, TRBD1 (6 bases). Trimming removed 2 bases at V and 4 bases at J, with 8 bases between. This CDR3 region has 14 residues. CDR3 protein: CASSLRTDNEKLFF. The CDR3 nucleotides read TGTGCCAGCAGTTTAAGGACAGATAATGAAAAACTGTTTTTT.

Only a few counts were recorded for this clonotype. The rearrangement joins TRBV4-2 to TRBJ2-3; unclear D gene. This CDR3 is 17 amino acids long. CDR1 and CDR2 from the germline V gene are LGHNA and YNFKEQ. Trimming pared 0 bases from V and 5 bases from J, leaving 18 bases between. The CDR3, as DNA: TGTGCCAGCAGCCAAGATCGGCTAGGAACCCCCGGAGATACGCAGTATTTT. Protein sequence: CASSQDRLGTPGDTQYF.

Only a few counts were recorded for this clonotype. The V and J genes are TRBV2 and TRBJ1-1, with a weak D call TRBD1 (5 bases). Germline CDR1 is SNHLY and CDR2 is FYNNEI. Between the trimmed V and J ends, which lost 5 bases and 3 bases, there was a span of 10 bases. CDR3 length equals 13 residues. The CDR3 loop reads CASSSTGYTEAFF. The CDR3 DNA sequence: TGTGCCAGCAGTTCTACAGGATACACTGAAGCTTTCTTT.